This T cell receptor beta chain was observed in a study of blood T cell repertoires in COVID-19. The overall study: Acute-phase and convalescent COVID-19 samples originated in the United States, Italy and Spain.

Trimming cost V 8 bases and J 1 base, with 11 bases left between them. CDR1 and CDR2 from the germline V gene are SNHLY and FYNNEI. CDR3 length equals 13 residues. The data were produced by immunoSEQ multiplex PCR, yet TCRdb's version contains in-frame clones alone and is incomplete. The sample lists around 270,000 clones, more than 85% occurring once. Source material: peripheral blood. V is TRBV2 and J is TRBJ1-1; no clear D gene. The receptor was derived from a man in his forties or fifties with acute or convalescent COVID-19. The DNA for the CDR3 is TGTGCCAGCGCTGGCGAGGGGAACACTGAAGCTTTCTTT. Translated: CASAGEGNTEAFF.